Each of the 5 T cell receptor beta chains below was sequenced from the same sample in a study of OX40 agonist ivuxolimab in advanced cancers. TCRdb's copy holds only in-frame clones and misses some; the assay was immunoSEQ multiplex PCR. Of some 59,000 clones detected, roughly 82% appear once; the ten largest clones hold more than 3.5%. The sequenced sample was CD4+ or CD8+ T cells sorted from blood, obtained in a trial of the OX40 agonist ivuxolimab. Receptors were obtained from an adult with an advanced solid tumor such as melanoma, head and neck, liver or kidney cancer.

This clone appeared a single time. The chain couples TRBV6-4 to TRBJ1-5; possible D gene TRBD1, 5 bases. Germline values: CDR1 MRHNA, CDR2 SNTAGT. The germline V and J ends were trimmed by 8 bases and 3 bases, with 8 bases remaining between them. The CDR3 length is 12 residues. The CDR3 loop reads CASSGLNQPQHF. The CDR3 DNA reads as TGTGCCAGCTCGGGACTCAATCAGCCCCAGCATTTT.

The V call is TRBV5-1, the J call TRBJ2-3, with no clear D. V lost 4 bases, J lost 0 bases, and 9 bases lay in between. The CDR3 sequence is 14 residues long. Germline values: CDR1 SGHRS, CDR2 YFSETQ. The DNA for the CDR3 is TGCGCCAGCAGCCCCGGACGGAGCACAGATACGCAGTATTTT. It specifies CASSPGRSTDTQYF.

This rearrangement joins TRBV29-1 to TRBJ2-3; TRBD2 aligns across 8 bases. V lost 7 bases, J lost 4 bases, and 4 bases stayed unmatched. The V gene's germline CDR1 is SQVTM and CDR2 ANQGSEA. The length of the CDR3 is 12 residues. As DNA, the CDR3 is TGCAGCGGGGACGGGGGGGCAGATACGCAGTATTTT. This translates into CSGDGGADTQYF.

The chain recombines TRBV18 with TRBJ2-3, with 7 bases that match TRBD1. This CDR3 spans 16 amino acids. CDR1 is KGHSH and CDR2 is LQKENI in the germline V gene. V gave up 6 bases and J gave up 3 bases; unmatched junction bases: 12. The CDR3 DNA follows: TGTGCCAGCTCGCCCCGACAGGGACAAAGGACAGATACGCAGTATTTT. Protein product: CASSPRQGQRTDTQYF.

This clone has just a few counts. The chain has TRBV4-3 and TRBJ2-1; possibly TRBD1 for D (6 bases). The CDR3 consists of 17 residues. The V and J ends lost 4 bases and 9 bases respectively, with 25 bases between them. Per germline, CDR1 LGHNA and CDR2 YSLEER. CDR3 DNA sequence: TGCGCCAGCAGCCGAGCCTCCCCGGTGCAGGGGCTGAGTGAGCAGTTCTTC. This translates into CASSRASPVQGLSEQFF.